Each of the 27 T cell receptor beta chains below was sequenced from the same sample in a study of blood T cells in healthy people across ages. The second PCR ran about 6 to 11 cycles with a sample-barcoded 5' primer and J-beta primers. Using its own MiXCR run on the 5' RACE reads, TCRdb lists one record per CDR3 protein. This table has fewer than 2 million distinct CDR3 sequences, about two fifths appearing once. The sample was blood. The receptors stem from a human donor in good health.

This clonotype was counted between two and nine times. The V and J genes are TRBV7-9 and TRBJ2-1; D is perhaps TRBD2 (6 bases). Trimming cost V 5 bases and J 3 bases, with 17 bases left between them. CDR3 length equals 16 residues. Looked up from germline, CDR1 is SEHNR and CDR2 is FQNEAQ (reference sequence). This CDR3 reads CASSPSSGESYNEQFF. CDR3 bases: TGTGCCAGCAGCCCGTCATCGGGGGAGAGCTACAATGAGCAGTTCTTC.

The chain has TRBV7-2 and TRBJ1-2; a weak D match, TRBD1 (5 bases). This CDR3 is built from 16 residues. Germline assignment: CDR1 SGHTA and CDR2 FQGNSA. V gave up 2 bases and J gave up 0 bases, with 13 bases separating them. The CDR3 region is CASSLQGTTPNYGYTF. The CDR3 region has the DNA TGTGCCAGCAGCTTACAGGGTACGACTCCTAACTATGGCTACACCTTC.

Here the CDR3 DNA reads TGTGCCACCAGCCCGCCCGGACAGGGGGCGGATGGCTACACCTTC. Its protein is CATSPPGQGADGYTF. The chain recombines TRBV24-1 with TRBJ1-2; 11 nucleotides agree with TRBD1. Germline V gene sequence: CDR1 KGHDR, CDR2 SFDVKD. The CDR3 has 15 amino acids. Unmatched junction bases numbered 9, after V lost 7 bases and J lost 6 bases.

The V gene is TRBV6-1, the J gene TRBJ1-5; TRBD1 is a possible D gene (6 bases). The CDR3 has 18 residues. Per germline, CDR1 MNHNS and CDR2 SASEGT. Trimming took off 5 bases at V and 0 bases at J, with 20 bases between the two ends. CDR3 in DNA: TGTGCCAGCAGTCCTTCGACAGGAGGGTTAGGTAGCAATCAGCCCCAGCATTTT. Translating it yields CASSPSTGGLGSNQPQHF.

This chain connects TRBV5-1 to TRBJ2-1; 16 bases line up with TRBD2. V shed 6 bases, J shed 0 bases, and the junction held 3 bases outside the gene matches. The CDR3 spans 17 residues. Germline values: CDR1 SGHRS, CDR2 YFSETQ. The CDR3 DNA sequence: TGCGCCAGCAAAGGGACTAGCGGGGGGGCCTCCTACAATGAGCAGTTCTTC. Its protein is CASKGTSGGASYNEQFF. Based on the CDR3 plus reference TRBV5-1 and TRBJ2-1, the full variable domain is KAGVTQTPRYLIKTRGQQVTLSCSPISGHRSVSWYQQTPGQGLQFLFEYFSETQRNKGNFPGRFSGRQFSNSRSEMNVSTLELGDSALYLCASKGTSGGASYNEQFFGPGTRLTVL.

This clonotype turned up a few times. In DNA form, the CDR3 reads TGCAGCGTTGGACGAAGATTCCAGTCTCTCTCTGCGACTGACGCTGGGGCTTTCTTT. Protein product: CSVGRRFQSLSATDAGAFF. The chain employs TRBV29-1 and TRBJ1-1; no definite D call. V was clipped by 4 bases and J by 11 bases, with 38 bases between them. The CDR3 extends over 19 amino acids. Per germline, CDR1 SQVTM and CDR2 ANQGSEA. Full variable domain (outside the CDR3, taken from reference TRBV29-1 and TRBJ1-1): SAVISQKPSRDICQRGTSLTIQCQVDSQVTMMFWYRQQPGQSLTLIATANQGSEATYESGFVIDKFPISRPNLTFSTLTVSNMSPEDSSIYLCSVGRRFQSLSATDAGAFFGQGTRLTVV.

This chain joins TRBV28 and TRBJ1-5; maybe TRBD1 (5 bases). Germline CDR1 MDHEN, CDR2 SYDVKM. With 2 bases removed from V and 2 bases from J, the gap between germline ends came to 10 bases. The CDR3 extends over 15 amino acids. In nucleotides, the CDR3 is TGTGCCAGCAGTTTACCCAGGGTAGGCAATCAGCCCCAGCATTTT. This codes for CASSLPRVGNQPQHF.

The chain combines TRBV4-1 with TRBJ2-5, with 8 bases fitting TRBD1. V shed 2 bases, J shed 11 bases, and the junction held 19 bases outside the gene matches. The germline CDR1 and CDR2 sequences are MGHRA and YSYEKL. This CDR3 comprises 17 residues. The CDR3 loop reads CASSQTGTGGVYNEQYF. CDR3 sequence (DNA): TGCGCCAGCAGCCAAACTGGGACAGGAGGGGTCTACAATGAGCAGTACTTC.

Worth noting for this clonotype: The junction does not match germline at one end; this may be a read error. The V call is TRBV7-2, the J call TRBJ2-3; 11 nucleotides line up with TRBD2. This CDR3 spans 17 amino acids. Germline assignment: CDR1 SGHTA and CDR2 FQGNSA. CDR3 nucleotide sequence: TGTGCCGGCAGCACACTAGCGGGGGCCTCTTACACAGATACGCAGTATTTT. This encodes CAGSTLAGASYTDTQYF.

The V gene is TRBV4-2, the J gene TRBJ2-6; 7 bases fit TRBD2. The CDR3 loop spans 19 amino acids. Per germline, CDR1 LGHNA and CDR2 YNFKEQ. The CDR3 is CASQPRGAGSSSGANVLTF. CDR3 bases: TGTGCTTCCCAGCCAAGGGGAGCGGGGTCCAGCTCTGGGGCCAACGTCCTGACTTTC.

V gene TRBV10-3 combines with J gene TRBJ2-1; perhaps TRBD2 as D (5 bases). The CDR3 has 14 amino acids. Per germline, CDR1 ENHRY and CDR2 SYGVKD. Trimming shortened V by 6 bases and J by 0 bases, and 9 bases separated the two germline ends. The CDR3 DNA sequence: TGTGCCATCAGCGCTGGGAGCTCCTACAATGAGCAGTTCTTC. Amino acid sequence: CAISAGSSYNEQFF.

This clonotype has just a few counts. The chain employs TRBV15 and TRBJ1-1; D unclear. CDR1 and CDR2 (germline): LNHNV, YYDKDF (reference sequence). The CDR3 consists of 11 residues. The V end lost 0 bases, the J end lost 13 bases, and 9 bases lay between the germline ends. The CDR3: CATSRDLTVFF. CDR3 DNA: TGTGCCACCAGCAGAGATCTAACCGTTTTCTTT.

As for this clonotype: One end of the junction does not line up with germline, which may come from a read error. The chain has TRBV5-1 and TRBJ1-4; D gene ambiguous. The CDR3 consists of 13 residues. Germline values: CDR1 SGHRS, CDR2 YFSETQ. DNA for the CDR3: TGCGCCAACAGCTTGGCCCCTCTTCAGGACCGGTTTTTT. This sequence encodes CANSLAPLQDRFF.

The DNA for the CDR3 is TGTGCCAGCAGCGTAGGTACAGGGGCCCAAGAGACCCAGTTCTTC. Translating it yields CASSVGTGAQETQFF. The rearrangement uses TRBV9 and TRBJ2-5; 7 bases agree with TRBD1. The DNA end is a closer match to TRBJ2-1, so the J assignment may be wrong. Germline assignment: CDR1 SGDLS and CDR2 YYNGEE. This CDR3 has 15 residues.

This rearrangement joins TRBV4-3 to TRBJ2-4, with D perhaps TRBD2 (6 bases). Gene TRBJ2-5 matches the end of the DNA better, so the J call may be wrong. The CDR3 runs 13 residues. Germline CDR1 and CDR2: LGHNA and YSLEER. The CDR3 reads CASSQEWGVTQYF. CDR3 bases: TGCGCCAGCAGCCAAGAATGGGGGGTGACCCAGTACTTC.

This clonotype was picked up a small number of times. The rearrangement links TRBV7-9 to TRBJ1-2; tentatively, D is TRBD1 (5 bases). Trimming stripped 3 bases from V and 6 bases from J, with 11 bases between. Germline V gene sequence: CDR1 SEHNR, CDR2 FQNEAQ (reference sequence). This CDR3 contains 13 residues. Here the CDR3 reads CASSLEGWNGYTF. Written as DNA, the CDR3 is TGTGCCAGCAGCTTGGAGGGGTGGAATGGCTACACCTTC.

The chain couples TRBV4-3 to TRBJ1-2; 7 nucleotides agree with TRBD1. From germline, CDR1 is LGHNA and CDR2 YSLEER. This CDR3 is 16 amino acids long. V shed 0 bases, J shed 5 bases, and the junction held 9 bases outside the gene matches. The chain's CDR3 is CASSQDHPGQIYGYTF. In DNA, the CDR3 is TGCGCCAGCAGCCAAGATCATCCGGGACAGATTTATGGCTACACCTTC.

In DNA, the CDR3 is TGTGCCAGCAGCTTAGAAGGGGCACGATCCTACGAGCAGTACTTC. Its translation: CASSLEGARSYEQYF. The gene calls are TRBV7-2 and TRBJ2-7; TRBD1 is a possible D gene (5 bases). The V end lost 1 base, the J end lost 1 base, and 11 bases lay between the germline ends. This CDR3 region has 15 residues. Per the germline V gene, CDR1 is SGHTA and CDR2 is FQGNSA.

The chain carries TRBV9 and TRBJ2-1; 7 bases map to TRBD2. The CDR3 runs 15 residues. V gave up 0 bases and J gave up 3 bases; unmatched junction bases: 3. CDR1 and CDR2 (germline): SGDLS, YYNGEE. DNA of the CDR3: TGTGCCAGCAGCGTAGCGAGCGGGGACTACAATGAGCAGTTCTTC. Its translation is CASSVASGDYNEQFF.

This chain uses TRBV4-1 with TRBJ2-1, with D maybe TRBD1 (5 bases). The germline V gene encodes CDR1 MGHRA and CDR2 YSYEKL. The CDR3 runs to 19 residues. V lost 0 bases to trimming and J lost 4 bases, with 22 bases between them. In nucleotides, the CDR3 is TGCGCCAGCAGCCAAGACCAAATATTACAGGCAAAACTTTACAATGAGCAGTTCTTC. It specifies CASSQDQILQAKLYNEQFF.

In this sample, this clonotype turned up once. At one boundary the junction diverges from the germline segment, which might be a read error. The rearrangement joins TRBV20-1 to TRBJ2-7; TRBD2 matches at 12 bases. This CDR3 has 15 residues. Germline lookup yields CDR1 DFQATT and CDR2 SNEGSKA (reference sequence). This chain's CDR3 is CSARDASGGDYEQDF. The CDR3 DNA follows: TGCAGTGCTAGAGACGCTAGCGGGGGGGACTACGAGCAGGACTTC.

V usage is TRBV20-1 and J usage is TRBJ2-7; perhaps TRBD1 as D (5 bases). The germline CDR1 and CDR2 sequences are DFQATT and SNEGSKA (reference sequence). The CDR3 length is 15 residues. Trimming took off 0 bases at V and 2 bases at J, with 14 bases between the two ends. Written as DNA, the CDR3 is TGCAGTGCTAGAGATCCCAGGGCGAACGCCTACGAGCAGTACTTC. This sequence encodes CSARDPRANAYEQYF.

This rearrangement joins TRBV7-9 to TRBJ1-4; possibly TRBD1 for D (5 bases). The V end lost 5 bases, the J end lost 0 bases, and 10 bases lay between the germline ends. Germline CDR1 is SEHNR and CDR2 is FQNEAQ (reference sequence). CDR3 length: 15 residues. CDR3 in amino acids: CASSQTVTTNEKLFF. In DNA form, the CDR3 reads TGTGCCAGCAGCCAGACAGTCACAACTAATGAAAAACTGTTTTTT. The full variable domain, rest sourced from reference TRBV7-9 and TRBJ1-4, is DTGVSQNPRHKITKRGQNVTFRCDPISEHNRLYWYRQTLGQGPEFLTYFQNEAQLEKSRLLSDRFSAERPKGSFSTLEIQRTEQGDSAMYLCASSQTVTTNEKLFFGSGTQLSVL.

This rearrangement joins TRBV12-3 or TRBV12-4 to TRBJ1-4, with D perhaps matching TRBD1 (6 bases). Between the trimmed V and J ends, which lost 3 bases and 6 bases, there was a span of 11 bases. This CDR3 is 14 amino acids long. The CDR3 protein is CASSFTGPDEKLFF. The CDR3 nucleotides read TGTGCCAGCAGTTTTACAGGGCCGGATGAAAAACTGTTTTTT.

This clonotype was seen only a few times. The chain is built from TRBV9 and TRBJ2-5; tentatively, D is TRBD1 (6 bases). V was clipped by 4 bases and J by 0 bases, with 10 bases between them. Looked up from germline, CDR1 is SGDLS and CDR2 is YYNGEE. The CDR3 covers 14 residues. CDR3 coding DNA: TGTGCCAGCAGCTTCCGGGACAACCAAGAGACCCAGTACTTC. It specifies CASSFRDNQETQYF.

On this clonotype: A junction end diverges from the germline sequence, so it may reflect a read error. DNA for the CDR3: TGCAACGTTGGGGGCTTATTAACAGCGGGTACGCAGTATTTT. Translated: CNVGGLLTAGTQYF. The chain employs TRBV29-1 and TRBJ2-3; D may correspond to TRBD1 or TRBD2 (6 bases each). CDR1 and CDR2 (germline): SQVTM, ANQGSEA. The CDR3 length is 14 residues.

This clonotype was counted ten times or more. This sequence joins TRBV4-3 and TRBJ2-7; 7 nucleotides match TRBD2. The CDR3 is 13 residues long. With V trimmed by 2 bases and J by 3 bases, 1 base remained unmatched. Germline-derived CDR1 and CDR2 are LGHNA and YSLEER. CDR3 amino acids: CASSQPGGYEQYF. DNA of the CDR3: TGCGCCAGCAGCCAACCGGGAGGCTACGAGCAGTACTTC.